Listed below are T cell receptor beta chains from one sample, sequenced in a study of long-term antiretroviral therapy in people with HIV. Assay used: immunoSEQ multiplex PCR; TCRdb lists only in-frame clones, some missing. The sample holds about 33,000 clones, around three quarters seen once. The input for sequencing was unsorted PBMCs, taken 2 years after starting antiretroviral therapy. The receptors here all came from a woman in her 50s with HIV. CDR3s include the opening cysteine and the closing phenylalanine or tryptophan. A D gene is named only where the DNA matches it firmly. Not every row has a clone size; where given, it reads once, few, many or a size class.

TRBJ2-1,13,.,TRBV30,.,CAWSVRQDNEQFF,TGTGCCTGGAGTGTACGGCAAGACAATGAGCAGTTCTTC
TRBJ2-5,12,.,TRBV6-5,.,CASTRMGETQYF,TGTGCCAGCACCCGAATGGGAGAGACCCAGTACTTC
TRBJ1-3,17,.,TRBV7-2,.,CASLLGGASDSGNTIYF,TGTGCCAGCCTCCTAGGGGGAGCATCGGACTCTGGAAACACCATATATTTT
TRBJ1-1,14,.,TRBV6-5,.,CASSYGLLNTEAFF,TGTGCCAGCAGTTACGGACTCCTGAACACTGAAGCTTTCTTT
TRBJ1-2,17,.,TRBV4-1,.,CASSQDREREGNYGYTF,TGCGCCAGCAGCCAAGACAGGGAGAGGGAGGGAAACTATGGCTACACCTTC
TRBJ2-1,14,.,TRBV5-1,.,CASSFPSGGDEQFF,TGCGCCAGCAGCTTCCCGTCAGGGGGGGATGAGCAGTTCTTC
TRBJ2-7,14,.,TRBV7-9,TRBD1,CASSPPDRENEQYF,TGTGCCAGCAGCCCCCCAGACAGGGAGAACGAGCAGTACTTC
TRBJ2-1,15,.,TRBV19,.,CASRFRAGSYNEQFF,TGTGCCAGTAGGTTTAGGGCAGGCTCCTACAATGAGCAGTTCTTC
TRBJ2-1,14,.,TRBV19,TRBD2,CASRLRGGDNEQFF,TGTGCCAGTAGACTGCGCGGGGGGGACAATGAGCAGTTCTTC
TRBJ2-1,15,.,TRBV6-5,.,CASSYFSHPEGEQFF,TGTGCCAGCAGTTACTTCAGTCATCCTGAGGGTGAGCAGTTCTTC
TRBJ1-1,16,.,TRBV19,TRBD1,CASSTIQGQGTAEAFF,TGTGCCAGTAGTACGATCCAGGGACAGGGGACTGCTGAAGCTTTCTTT
TRBJ1-2,16,few,TRBV6-1,.,CASSEMRPSTNYGYTF,TGTGCCAGCAGTGAAATGAGGCCCAGCACCAACTATGGCTACACCTTC
TRBJ2-6,15,.,TRBV5-4,.,CASSHRVPGANVLTF,TGTGCCAGCAGCCACAGGGTCCCTGGGGCCAACGTCCTGACTTTC
TRBJ1-3,17,once,TRBV2,TRBD1,CASSERLQGAPGNTIYF,TGTGCCAGCAGTGAAAGGTTGCAGGGGGCGCCGGGAAACACCATATATTTT
TRBJ1-4,15,once,TRBV6-1,.,CASSEVGFINEKLFF,TGTGCCAGCAGTGAAGTAGGGTTTATTAATGAAAAACTGTTTTTT
TRBJ1-1,14,.,TRBV6-1,.,CASRRVALTTEAFF,TGTGCCAGCCGCCGTGTAGCGCTGACCACTGAAGCTTTCTTT
TRBJ1-1,13,.,TRBV2,.,CASSSDRNTEAFF,TGTGCCAGCAGTTCGGACAGAAACACTGAAGCTTTCTTT
TRBJ2-7,14,few,TRBV25-1,.,CASSEWNREYEQYF,TGTGCCAGCAGTGAATGGAACAGGGAGTACGAGCAGTACTTC
TRBJ2-5,15,.,TRBV5-5,TRBD2,CASSLMTSGVETQYF,TGTGCCAGCAGCCTGATGACTAGCGGGGTCGAGACCCAGTACTTC
TRBJ1-2,15,.,TRBV7-2,.,CASSLGERLFYGYTF,TGTGCCAGCAGCTTAGGGGAAAGGTTATTCTATGGCTACACCTTC
TRBJ1-1,13,.,TRBV6-1,.,CASRGTPNTEAFF,TGTGCCAGCAGAGGGACACCGAACACTGAAGCTTTCTTT
TRBJ1-1,12,.,TRBV30,.,CAWGRSLTEAFF,TGTGCCTGGGGACGCAGTCTCACTGAAGCTTTCTTT
TRBJ2-1,12,.,TRBV4-1,.,CASSQGGNEQFF,TGCGCCAGCAGCCAAGGGGGGAATGAGCAGTTCTTC
TRBJ1-6,16,.,TRBV5-6,.,CASSLRSSVYNSPLHF,TGTGCCAGCAGCTTGAGGAGTTCCGTCTATAATTCACCCCTCCACTTT
TRBJ2-5,12,.,TRBV7-2,.,CASNVAGETQYF,TGTGCCAGCAACGTGGCGGGAGAGACCCAGTACTTC
TRBJ1-4,15,once,TRBV30,.,CAWSVGRGQGEKLFF,TGTGCCTGGAGTGTTGGAAGGGGCCAAGGCGAAAAACTGTTTTTT
TRBJ2-5,14,.,TRBV5-4,.,CASSLRTAQETQYF,TGTGCCAGCAGCTTGAGGACAGCTCAAGAGACCCAGTACTTC
TRBJ2-3,12,.,TRBV2,.,CASSEFTDTQYF,TGTGCCAGCAGTGAGTTTACAGATACGCAGTATTTT
TRBJ2-1,12,.,TRBV9,.,CASSVVGATMFF,TGTGCCAGCAGCGTAGTTGGGGCCACGATGTTCTTC
TRBJ1-6,14,.,TRBV14,.,CASSQGRLNSPLHF,TGTGCCAGCAGCCAAGGACGCCTTAATTCACCCCTCCACTTT
TRBJ1-1,14,.,TRBV7-8,.,CASSLVVPGTEAFF,TGTGCCAGCAGCTTAGTTGTCCCGGGGACTGAAGCTTTCTTT
TRBJ1-1,12,.,TRBV10-2,.,CASSEYPTEAFF,TGCGCCAGCAGTGAGTACCCCACTGAAGCTTTCTTT
TRBJ1-3,15,.,TRBV5-1,.,CASSSGGVIENTIYF,TGCGCCAGCAGCTCGGGGGGGGTTATTGAGAACACCATATATTTT